A single sample gave rise to the 11 T cell receptor beta chains below, sequenced in a study of response to subunit inactivated influenza vaccine. TCRdb analysed the RT-PCR reads with MiXCR anew, one entry per CDR3 protein. The sample includes around 750,000 distinct CDR3 sequences, 21% of them seen just once. The material sequenced was PBMCs from blood, taken 4 to 6 days after vaccination. The origin of the receptors is a man in his forties or fifties who received an inactivated influenza vaccine.

The V gene is TRBV6-1, the J gene TRBJ2-3, with D possibly TRBD1 on 6 matching bases. This CDR3 comprises 14 residues. The germline V and J ends were trimmed by 2 bases and 6 bases, with 12 bases remaining between them. Germline CDR1 reads MNHNS; CDR2 reads SASEGT. The CDR3 nucleotides are TGTGCCAGCAGTGAAATGGCAGGGGCTGATACGCAGTATTTT. Translated, it gives CASSEMAGADTQYF.

This clonotype was observed a handful of times. This chain joins TRBV20-1 and TRBJ2-2, with TRBD2 identical over 10 bases. CDR1 is DFQATT, CDR2 SNEGSKA, per germline (reference sequence). This CDR3 is 14 amino acids long. The J segment lost 5 bases and the V segment lost 3 bases, leaving 3 bases of the junction unmatched. The CDR3 DNA is TGCAGTGCTAGGGGAGCGGGGGGGACCGGGGAGCTGTTTTTT. Translation: CSARGAGGTGELFF.

This clonotype was recorded at least ten times. The chain recombines TRBV5-1 with TRBJ2-1; D is perhaps TRBD1 (5 bases). The CDR3 is 14 amino acids. With 0 bases removed from V and 4 bases from J, the gap between germline ends came to 8 bases. Germline loops: CDR1 SGHRS, CDR2 YFSETQ. CDR3 nucleotide sequence: TGCGCCAGCAGCTTGGAGACAGCTTACAATGAGCAGTTCTTC. Translated: CASSLETAYNEQFF.

In its sample, this clonotype was seen a few times. J is TRBJ2-7 and V is TRBV29-1; D perhaps matches TRBD2 (5 bases). V was clipped by 4 bases and J by 1 base, with 14 bases between them. From germline, CDR1 is SQVTM and CDR2 ANQGSEA. The CDR3 has 14 amino acids. CDR3 region: CSVATAPGSYEQYF. Written as DNA, the CDR3 is TGCAGCGTTGCCACGGCACCGGGATCCTACGAGCAGTACTTC.

The chain links TRBV29-1 to TRBJ2-7; D is unclear. Germline V gene lookup returns CDR1 SQVTM and CDR2 ANQGSEA. With 5 bases removed from V and 9 bases from J, the gap between germline ends came to 11 bases. The CDR3 is 10 amino acids. DNA of the CDR3: TGCAGCGTTTTGGAGACGCGGCAGTACTTC. It specifies CSVLETRQYF.

The gene calls are TRBV12-3 or TRBV12-4 and TRBJ2-2, with TRBD1 as a possible D gene (6 bases). There are 15 residues in the CDR3. Trimming took 1 base from V and 3 from J, leaving 9 bases between them. The CDR3 loop reads CASSLEDSHTGELFF. CDR3 DNA sequence: TGTGCCAGCAGTTTAGAGGACAGCCACACCGGGGAGCTGTTTTTT.

This clonotype came up many times. V is TRBV27 and J is TRBJ2-3; D is uncertain. This CDR3 is built from 15 residues. Germline CDR1 is MNHEY and CDR2 is SMNVEV (reference sequence). V gave up 2 bases and J gave up 0 bases, with 9 bases separating them. Written as DNA, the CDR3 is TGTGCCAGCAGTTTAATCGGGCTTAGCACAGATACGCAGTATTTT. Encoded protein: CASSLIGLSTDTQYF.

The chain has TRBV4-1 and TRBJ2-7, with 11 bases fitting TRBD2. CDR1 MGHRA and CDR2 YSYEKL come from the germline V gene. The J segment lost 2 bases and the V segment lost 2 bases, leaving 2 bases of the junction unmatched. CDR3 length: 15 amino acids. The CDR3 loop reads CASSQLLAGAYEQYF. CDR3 DNA: TGCGCCAGCAGCCAATTACTAGCGGGGGCCTACGAGCAGTACTTC.

This clonotype was detected only a few times. V and J are TRBV18 and TRBJ2-1; D unresolved. The CDR3 covers 15 residues. CDR1 and CDR2 (germline): KGHSH, LQKENI. Trimming took off 0 bases at V and 4 bases at J, with 10 bases between the two ends. The CDR3 sequence is CASSPPNTVYNEQFF. CDR3 in DNA: TGTGCCAGCTCACCACCGAACACAGTATACAATGAGCAGTTCTTC.

The chain carries TRBV12-3 or TRBV12-4 and TRBJ2-5, with D uncertain. The CDR3 is 15 amino acids. V dropped 5 bases and J dropped 2 bases, with 15 bases sitting between them. CDR3 region: CASSPSYGKQETQYF. The CDR3 coding sequence is TGTGCCAGCAGTCCGTCTTATGGGAAGCAAGAGACCCAGTACTTC.

This chain connects TRBV20-1 to TRBJ1-2, with D uncertain. CDR3 length: 14 amino acids. From germline, CDR1 is DFQATT and CDR2 SNEGSKA (reference sequence). V was pared by 6 bases and J by 0 bases, with 14 bases between. The CDR3 DNA reads TGCAGTGCCAGGACGGGGAGAGCTAACTATGGCTACACCTTC. Translating gives CSARTGRANYGYTF.